This entry features one T cell receptor (beta chain) sequence. Libraries were prepared by immunoSEQ multiplex PCR; TCRdb keeps only in-frame clonotypes and omits some of them. The sample contains under 200,000 clones, 65% to 90% of which appear only once. The data stem from a study of blood T cell repertoires in COVID-19. From germline, CDR1 is SNHLY and CDR2 FYNNEI. The germline V and J ends were trimmed by 8 bases and 3 bases, with 13 bases remaining between them. The CDR3 is 13 amino acids. The receptor comes from a human donor in a cohort sampled during active COVID-19. The chain combines TRBV2 with TRBJ1-2, with a weak D call TRBD1 (5 bases). Sequencing used peripheral blood. CDR3 protein: CASGKGSHYGYTF. CDR3 DNA: TGTGCCAGCGGGAAGGGGTCACACTATGGCTACACCTTC.